This T cell receptor beta chain derives from a study of early T cells in non-severe SARS-CoV-2 infection. Between the trimmed V and J ends, which lost 1 base and 3 bases, there was a span of 13 bases. Germline loops: CDR1 SGHAT, CDR2 FQNNGV. The CDR3 extends over 16 amino acids. This clonotype showed up just a few times. A single record per CDR3 protein comes from TCRdb applying MiXCR to the 5' RACE reads. The sample has over 25,000 distinct CDR3 sequences, under 10% seen once. The chain combines TRBV11-2 with TRBJ1-3; D gene uncertain. Input material: whole blood. This clonotype originated in an adult who was a healthcare worker with PCR-confirmed SARS-CoV-2 infection or an uninfected control (not recorded which). This chain's CDR3 is CASSLVSGFGGNTIYF. The CDR3 bases are TGTGCCAGCAGCTTAGTTTCGGGCTTCGGTGGAAACACCATATATTTT. The whole variable domain, remainder taken from reference TRBV11-2 and TRBJ1-3, is EAGVAQSPRYKIIEKRQSVAFWCNPISGHATLYWYQQILGQGPKLLIQFQNNGVVDDSQLPKDRFSAERLKGVDSTLKIQPAKLEDSAVYLCASSLVSGFGGNTIYFGEGSWLTVV.